This is a list of T cell receptor beta chains from one sample in a study of CD8+ T cells in alopecia areata. Some clones are missing from TCRdb's copy, which holds only in-frame ones; the method was immunoSEQ multiplex PCR. The sample consists of 110,000 to 150,000 clones, about 88% of them appearing once. Sequences were derived from CD8+ T cells sorted from blood, sampled at week 4, from a patient treated with tofacitinib. Receptors originate from a human donor with alopecia areata. Both conserved end residues are part of each CDR3. The order of the fields is clone size, J gene, D gene, V gene, CDR3 DNA, CDR3 protein. D genes are given only for firm matches. Rows may omit the clone size; those that give it use once, few, many or a size class.

- TRBJ2-4 - TRBV28 TGTGCCAGCAGTTTAGGGGGAAACCTTCAGTACTTC CASSLGGNLQYF
- TRBJ2-3 TRBD2 TRBV30 TGTGCCTTGCGGGGGGACACAGATACGCAGTATTTT CALRGDTDTQYF
- TRBJ2-1 TRBD2 TRBV14 TGTGCCAGCAGCCCCATAACTAGCGGGCATTATGATGAGCAGTTCTTC CASSPITSGHYDEQFF
- TRBJ2-1 TRBD2 TRBV14 TGTGCCAGCAGCCTCACGGGACTACGGGAGCAGTTCTTC CASSLTGLREQFF
- TRBJ2-3 TRBD2 TRBV9 TGTGCCAGCAGCGTAAGACTAGCGGGGGGCACAGATACGCAGTATTTT CASSVRLAGGTDTQYF
- TRBJ1-5 - TRBV6-1 TGTGCCAGCAGGGACACCCTATATAGCAATCAGCCCCAGCATTTT CASRDTLYSNQPQHF
- TRBJ2-5 - TRBV9 TGTGCCAGCAGCACGCAACTAGGGAGGGAGACCCAGTACTTC CASSTQLGRETQYF
- TRBJ2-7 TRBD1 TRBV19 TGTGCCAGTAGTATGCAGGGGGCGACCTACGAGCAGTACTTC CASSMQGATYEQYF
- TRBJ2-7 - TRBV29-1 TGCAGCGTTGAAGACGGCCCCTACGAGCAGTACTTC CSVEDGPYEQYF
- TRBJ2-7 - TRBV29-1 TGCAGCGTTGAATTCAGCCAGAACTACGAGCAGTACTTC CSVEFSQNYEQYF
- TRBJ2-1 - TRBV29-1 TGCAGCGTTGAATTCGCGGGGAGCTCCTACAATGAGCAGTTCTTC CSVEFAGSSYNEQFF
- TRBJ2-5 TRBD2 TRBV5-1 TGCGCCAGCAGCTCCGGACTAGCGGATCAAGAGACCCAGTACTTC CASSSGLADQETQYF
once TRBJ1-4 - TRBV15 TGTGCCACCAGGGGTGCTTCGGCGGGGAGGGATGAAAAACTGTTTTTT CATRGASAGRDEKLFF
- TRBJ1-2 - TRBV7-9 TGTGCCGCGGGGGGCGCAAATGGCTACACCTTC CAAGGANGYTF
- TRBJ2-7 TRBD1 TRBV6-6 TGTGCCAGCAGAGCCGGGACAGGGAACCTCTACGAGCAGTACTTC CASRAGTGNLYEQYF
- TRBJ1-2 - TRBV29-1 TGCAGCGTTCCTGACAGGCGCTACTATGGCTACACCTTC CSVPDRRYYGYTF
- TRBJ2-7 - TRBV4-1 TGCGCCAGCAGCCAGCGGGACGTCGTCTACGAGCAGTACTTC CASSQRDVVYEQYF
- TRBJ1-6 - TRBV6-5 TGTGCCAGCAGTTACACGCGGACGGGTCCCCTCCACTTT CASSYTRTGPLHF
- TRBJ2-2 - TRBV29-1 TGCAGCGTTGAAGTGGGGGTGCGGCAGGGCGGGGAGCTGTTTTTT CSVEVGVRQGGELFF
- TRBJ2-1 - TRBV6-1 TGTGCCAGCACCCAAGGAGGGAACAATGAGCAGTTCTTC CASTQGGNNEQFF
- TRBJ2-7 TRBD2 TRBV11-3 TGTGCCAGCTCAGCGGGAGATCTCGAGCAGTACTTC CASSAGDLEQYF
- TRBJ1-1 - TRBV18 TGTGCCAGCTCACCACCGACCGAGGGCACTGAAGCTTTCTTT CASSPPTEGTEAFF
once TRBJ2-5 - TRBV12-5 TGTGCTAGTGGCCAGGGAGCGGCGAGCCAAGAGACCCAGTACTTC CASGQGAASQETQYF
- TRBJ2-5 - TRBV7-6 TGTGCCAGCAGCTTAGTCGGTGAGGAGACCCAGTACTTC CASSLVGEETQYF
- TRBJ2-3 - TRBV12-5 TGTGCTAGCGGGGATACGCAGTATTTT CASGDTQYF
- TRBJ2-7 TRBD2 TRBV6-1 TGTGCCAGCAGTGAAGCGACCAGCGGGAGGTTCTACGAGCAGTACTTC CASSEATSGRFYEQYF
- TRBJ1-1 TRBD1 TRBV29-1 TGCAGCGTTCCGGGACAGGGGGTCTGGACTGAAGCTTTCTTT CSVPGQGVWTEAFF
- TRBJ2-5 TRBD1 TRBV2 TGTGCCAGCAGACAGGGGAGACAAGAGACCCAGTACTTC CASRQGRQETQYF
- TRBJ2-7 TRBD2 TRBV4-1 TGCGCCAGCAGCCAAGTTTCAAGCGGGAGGTCCTACGAGCAGTACTTC CASSQVSSGRSYEQYF
- TRBJ2-7 - TRBV6-1 TGTGCCAGCAGTGAACGGGGGATCTCTATTTACGAGCAGTACTTC CASSERGISIYEQYF
- TRBJ2-3 - TRBV18 TGTGCCAGCTACCAAGGCGGCGGATCCCTCACAGATACGCAGTATTTT CASYQGGGSLTDTQYF
- TRBJ2-3 - TRBV27 TGTGCCAGCAGTTTCCTTAACACAGATACGCAGTATTTT CASSFLNTDTQYF
- TRBJ2-7 TRBD2 TRBV5-1 TGCGCCAGCAGCTTTACTAGCGGGACTAGCTCCTACGAGCAGTACTTC CASSFTSGTSSYEQYF
- TRBJ2-5 TRBD2 TRBV6-5 TGTGCCAGCAGTTACTCAGGACTAGCCGAGACCCAGTACTTC CASSYSGLAETQYF
- TRBJ2-1 TRBD1 TRBV27 TGTGCCAGCAGGCACCTTCGGACAGGGGTGTCAAAGAATGAGCAGTTCTTC CASRHLRTGVSKNEQFF